The clone carrying this TCR beta chain came up many times. Researchers made TCR beta libraries by using iRepertoire HTBI primers and running Arm-PCR on CDR3 regions. MiXCR, run by TCRdb on the multiplex PCR reads, gives a single entry per CDR3 protein. This sample has 600,000 to 650,000 distinct CDR3 sequences, with around 17% found just once. The record originates from a study of regulatory T cells in long-lasting Graves disease. The time point here: newly diagnosed GD, antithyroid drugs for less than 3 months. Extracted RNA from PBMCs served as the source of the TCR library. This CDR3 has 14 residues. V lost 6 bases and J 1 base, leaving 12 bases between the germline ends. The V gene's germline CDR1 is MNHEY and CDR2 SVGEGT. The same sample was also studied in work on T cells in Graves' hyperthyroidism and ophthalmopathy.

The receptor was isolated from a woman aged 25-40 years with Graves disease. This sample comprised peripheral blood mononuclear cells (PBMCs), obtained at new diagnosis, from a patient treated with antithyroid drugs. The V and J genes are TRBV6-2 or TRBV6-3 and TRBJ1-1; no clear D gene. The CDR3 region has the DNA TGTGCCAGCAGATACCCTCGGGGGAACACTGAAGCTTTCTTT. Its protein is CASRYPRGNTEAFF.